One sample yielded the 16 T cell receptor beta chains listed below, sequenced in a study of shared T cell receptors in the human thymus. Clones were read by immunoSEQ multiplex PCR, and TCRdb kept only the in-frame ones, dropping some. Seen here are about 660,000 clones, 88% observed once, and the top ten hold 0.01%. These data also formed part of another study, on human thymus T cells.

Input material: thymocytes. These receptors were obtained from a boy under three years old with a congenital heart defect.

CDR3 sequence (DNA): TGTGCCTGGAGCGCACCGGGACTAGCGGGAGGGCCCCCCTACAATGAGCAGTTCTTC. It codes for CAWSAPGLAGGPPYNEQFF. This chain uses TRBV30 with TRBJ2-1; 16 bases agree with TRBD2. Germline V gene lookup returns CDR1 GTSNPN and CDR2 SVGIG (reference sequence). The trim removed 3 bases at V and 2 bases at J, leaving 10 bases unmatched. The CDR3 spans 19 residues.

This chain uses TRBV30 with TRBJ2-1; 10 nucleotides agree with TRBD2. The CDR3 is 17 residues long. Germline trimming cut 0 bases from V and 2 bases from J; bases unmatched to any gene: 7. The germline CDR1 and CDR2 sequences are GTSNPN and SVGIG (reference sequence). The CDR3 bases are TGTGCCTGGAGTGTGTGGGGAAGCGGGAGGGCCTACAATGAGCAGTTCTTC. It codes for CAWSVWGSGRAYNEQFF.

The CDR3 DNA follows: TGTGCCATCTCTAGCGGCCACAATGAGCAGTTCTTC. This sequence encodes CAISSGHNEQFF. The rearrangement joins TRBV28 to TRBJ2-1; 7 nucleotides match TRBD2. CDR1 is MDHEN, CDR2 SYDVKM, per germline. The CDR3 totals 12 residues. J lost 5 bases, V lost 10 bases, and 5 bases had no gene match.

This sequence joins TRBV27 and TRBJ2-7, with D perhaps TRBD1 (6 bases). The ends were cut back, 5 bases at V and 4 bases at J, with 15 bases in the middle. Germline CDR1 MNHEY, CDR2 SMNVEV (reference sequence). The CDR3 length is 14 residues. CDR3 loop: CASSASGTTYEQYF. The CDR3, as DNA: TGTGCCAGCAGTGCTTCCGGGACAACTTACGAGCAGTACTTC.

CDR3 region: CASSLSASGASGETQYF. CDR3 DNA: TGTGCCAGCAGCTTGTCTGCCTCTGGTGCATCCGGAGAGACCCAGTACTTC. The genes are TRBV5-6 and TRBJ2-5, with D unclear. V lost 1 base, J lost 4 bases, and 20 bases lay in between. Germline V gene data show CDR1 as SGHDT and CDR2 as YYEEEE. The CDR3 length is 17 residues.

V and J are TRBV2 and TRBJ2-7, with 7 bases that match TRBD2. This CDR3 comprises 17 residues. Germline V CDR1 and CDR2: SNHLY, FYNNEI. The ends lost 6 bases at V and 3 bases at J; junction bases unmatched: 17. CDR3 coding DNA: TGTGCCAGCAGCGAGCCTCAGGGAGCGGGGACCCTCTACGAGCAGTACTTC. Translating gives CASSEPQGAGTLYEQYF.

The chain couples TRBV2 to TRBJ1-1; a possible D gene is TRBD1 (6 bases). The CDR3 consists of 12 residues. The V end lost 11 bases, the J end lost 4 bases, and 14 bases lay between the germline ends. Germline assignment: CDR1 SNHLY and CDR2 FYNNEI. The CDR3 is CARGLGGTEAFF. The CDR3 DNA reads as TGTGCCCGAGGACTAGGGGGCACTGAAGCTTTCTTT.

The chain couples TRBV5-1 to TRBJ1-4; the match to TRBD1 covers 7 bases. Germline V CDR1 and CDR2: SGHRS, YFSETQ. This CDR3 comprises 15 residues. J gave up 9 bases and V 4 bases, and 12 bases lay outside the gene matches. Written as DNA, the CDR3 is TGCGCCAGCAGCCCGGGGACAGCCACTGACCAAAAACTGTTTTTT. Translated: CASSPGTATDQKLFF.

This chain joins TRBV11-3 and TRBJ2-7; D perhaps matches TRBD2 (6 bases). There are 17 residues in the CDR3. Germline CDR1 is SGHNT and CDR2 is YENEEA. V gave up 0 bases and J gave up 0 bases, with 15 bases separating them. DNA for the CDR3: TGTGCCAGCAGCTTAGACCGGGGGTCCAGGAGCTCCTACGAGCAGTACTTC. Encoded protein: CASSLDRGSRSSYEQYF.

The chain combines TRBV5-6 with TRBJ1-1; 8 bases are shared with TRBD1. V shed 5 bases and J 3 bases; nucleotides not matched to a gene: 12. CDR1 and CDR2 from the germline V gene are SGHDT and YYEEEE. This CDR3 comprises 16 residues. CDR3 DNA sequence: TGTGCCAGCAGATTCAACCAGGGGGCGAGGGACACTGAAGCTTTCTTT. This sequence encodes CASRFNQGARDTEAFF.

The chain joins TRBV5-5 to TRBJ2-3, with a tentative D call TRBD1 (6 bases). This CDR3 has 15 amino acids. Trimming took off 4 bases at V and 1 base at J, with 13 bases between the two ends. CDR1 and CDR2 (germline): SGHKS, YYEKEE (reference sequence). The CDR3 nucleotides read TGTGCCAGCAGCCCAGAGCAGGGGCGCACAGATACGCAGTATTTT. Residues: CASSPEQGRTDTQYF.

The V gene is TRBV7-6, the J gene TRBJ2-7; TRBD2 might be the D (5 bases). Per germline, CDR1 SGHVS and CDR2 FNYEAQ. CDR3 length equals 13 residues. The ends were cut back, 8 bases at V and 2 bases at J, with 13 bases in the middle. In nucleotides, the CDR3 is TGTGCCAGCCAGCGGTACTCCACCTACGAGCAGTACTTC. Its translation is CASQRYSTYEQYF. The full variable domain, completed using reference TRBV7-6 and TRBJ2-7, is GAGVSQSPRYKVTKRGQDVALRCDPISGHVSLYWYRQALGQGPEFLTYFNYEAQQDKSGLPNDRFSAERPEGSISTLTIQRTEQRDSAMYRCASQRYSTYEQYFGPGTRLTVT.

The chain uses TRBV6-5 and TRBJ2-1; 10 bases are a match to TRBD2. This CDR3 is built from 15 residues. Germline V gives CDR1 MNHEY, CDR2 SVGAGI. V lost 0 bases and J lost 10; bases outside the gene matches: 6. The CDR3 nucleotides are TGTGCCAGCAGTTACTCAGAAGGACTAGCGGTAGAGCAGTTCTTC. As protein: CASSYSEGLAVEQFF.

The rearrangement joins TRBV7-2 to TRBJ2-3; the D gene is possibly TRBD2 (5 bases). Germline CDR1 is SGHTA and CDR2 is FQGNSA. The ends were cut back, 3 bases at V and 0 bases at J, with 16 bases in the middle. The CDR3 loop spans 17 amino acids. The CDR3 coding sequence is TGTGCCAGCAGCTTGGGGTCGGCGGGCACTAGCACAGATACGCAGTATTTT. It translates to CASSLGSAGTSTDTQYF.

The chain joins TRBV5-1 to TRBJ2-1, with TRBD1 matching over 9 bases. This CDR3 has 16 residues. V shed 2 bases and J 12 bases; nucleotides not matched to a gene: 15. CDR1 and CDR2 from the germline V gene are SGHRS and YFSETQ. DNA for the CDR3: TGCGCCAGCAGCTTCCAATCGGGACAGGGCGACTACGGGCAGTTCTTC. Translated: CASSFQSGQGDYGQFF.

The gene calls are TRBV5-8 and TRBJ2-7; 8 nucleotides align to TRBD1. The CDR3 loop spans 14 amino acids. Germline loops: CDR1 SGHTS, CDR2 YDEGEE. Trimming at V came to 6 bases and at J to 0 bases, leaving 5 bases not matched to a gene. CDR3 loop: CASTDRVYSYEQYF. CDR3 coding DNA: TGTGCCAGCACGGACAGGGTCTACTCCTACGAGCAGTACTTC.